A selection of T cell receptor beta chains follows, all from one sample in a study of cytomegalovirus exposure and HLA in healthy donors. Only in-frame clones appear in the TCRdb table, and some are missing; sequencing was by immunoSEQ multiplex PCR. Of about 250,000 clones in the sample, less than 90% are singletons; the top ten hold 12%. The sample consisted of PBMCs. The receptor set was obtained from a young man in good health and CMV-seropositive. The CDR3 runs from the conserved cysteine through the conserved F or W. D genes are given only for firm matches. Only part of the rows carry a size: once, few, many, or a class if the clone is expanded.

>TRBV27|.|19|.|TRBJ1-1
TGTGCCAGCAGTTTAGAATCGAGCAGGGCCTCTTGGATGAACACTGAAGCTTTCTTT
CASSLESSRASWMNTEAFF
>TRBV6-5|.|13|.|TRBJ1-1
TGTGCCAGCAGTTATCGGGTGAACACTGAAGCTTTCTTT
CASSYRVNTEAFF
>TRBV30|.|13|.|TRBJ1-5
TGTGCCTGGAGCGACACCGCTGGAACAGCCCAGCATTTT
CAWSDTAGTAQHF
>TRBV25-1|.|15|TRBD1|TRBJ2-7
TGTGCCAGCAGTTCCTATCCGGAGCAGGGGGCGCGTCAGTACTTC
CASSSYPEQGARQYF
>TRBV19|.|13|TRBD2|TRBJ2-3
TGTGCCAGTAGTCCCACTAGCGGAGATACGCAGTATTTT
CASSPTSGDTQYF
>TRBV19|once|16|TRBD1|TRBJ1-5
TGTGCCAGCAGAATAGTGTGGACAGGGCACAATCAGCCCCAGCATTTT
CASRIVWTGHNQPQHF
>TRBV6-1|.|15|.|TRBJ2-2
TGTGCCAGCAGGCTCCACAGGGATAACACCGGGGAGCTGTTTTTT
CASRLHRDNTGELFF
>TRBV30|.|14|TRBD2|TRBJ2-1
TGTGCCTGGAGGAGCGGGAGGGCCCACAATGAGCAGTTCTTC
CAWRSGRAHNEQFF
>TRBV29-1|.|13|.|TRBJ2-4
TGCAGCGGCGGAAGTAGCGGAAAAAACATTCAGTACTTC
CSGGSSGKNIQYF
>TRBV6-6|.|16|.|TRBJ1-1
TGTGCCAGCAGTTATCCCGTCTGGGGGGGGAACACTGAAGCTTTCTTT
CASSYPVWGGNTEAFF
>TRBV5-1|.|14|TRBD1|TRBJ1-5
TGCGCCAGCAGCCCCGGACAGGGTCTGCAGCCCCAGCATTTT
CASSPGQGLQPQHF
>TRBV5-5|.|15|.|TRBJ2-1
TGTGCCAGCAGCTTGACAGGGACCTCCTACAATGAGCAGTTCTTC
CASSLTGTSYNEQFF
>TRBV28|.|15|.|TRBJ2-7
TGTGCCAGCAGGCGACAGGGGAGCGGGAATTACGAGCAGTACTTC
CASRRQGSGNYEQYF
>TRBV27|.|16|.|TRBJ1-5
TGTGCCAGCAGACGTCGGCCCACCCCATACGATCAGCCCCAGCATTTT
CASRRRPTPYDQPQHF
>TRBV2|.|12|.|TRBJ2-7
TGTGCCAGCAGTGAAAACAGGTACGAGCAGTACTTC
CASSENRYEQYF
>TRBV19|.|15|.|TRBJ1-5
TGTGCCAGTACCCCCGCCGGGGGAAGCAATCAGCCCCAGCATTTT
CASTPAGGSNQPQHF
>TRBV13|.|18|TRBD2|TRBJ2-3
TGTGCCAGCAGCTTACTCCTAGCGGGAGACGGGAGCACAGATACGCAGTATTTT
CASSLLLAGDGSTDTQYF
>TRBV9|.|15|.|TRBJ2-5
TGTGCCAGCAGCTTTCTCCCGGACAGACAAGAGACCCAGTACTTC
CASSFLPDRQETQYF
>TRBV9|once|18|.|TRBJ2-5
TGTGCCAGCAGCAAAGGGGTGGTGGGAGGAATGGGGGGAGAGACCCAGTACTTC
CASSKGVVGGMGGETQYF
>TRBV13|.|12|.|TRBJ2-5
TGTGCCAGCAGCTCAGCTTCGCAGACCCAGTACTTC
CASSSASQTQYF
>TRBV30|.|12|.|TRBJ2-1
TGTGCCTGGAGCCGAACGGTGGGTGAGCAGTTCTTC
CAWSRTVGEQFF
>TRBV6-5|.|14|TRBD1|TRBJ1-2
TGTGCCAGCAGTTCTGGACAGGGGGTTCATGGCTACACCTTC
CASSSGQGVHGYTF
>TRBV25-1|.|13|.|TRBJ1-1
TGTGCCAGCAGTTCGACGGGGAACACTGAAGCTTTCTTT
CASSSTGNTEAFF
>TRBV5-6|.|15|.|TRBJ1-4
TGTGCCAGCAGCTGGGGCGGGGGGTATGAAGAAAAACTGTTTTTT
CASSWGGGYEEKLFF
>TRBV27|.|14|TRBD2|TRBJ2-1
TGTGCCAGCAGTTACGGCGGGAGTTACTATGAGCAGTTCTTC
CASSYGGSYYEQFF
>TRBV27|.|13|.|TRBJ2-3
TGTGCCAGCAAAAAGACTAGCACAGATACGCAGTATTTT
CASKKTSTDTQYF
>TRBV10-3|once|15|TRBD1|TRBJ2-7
TGTGCCATCAGTCCTACAGGGGGCGGGGGCTACGAGCAGTACTTC
CAISPTGGGGYEQYF
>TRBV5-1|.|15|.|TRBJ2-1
TGCGCCAGCAGCTTGGGGGCTAGCGCTTACAATGAGCAGTTCTTC
CASSLGASAYNEQFF
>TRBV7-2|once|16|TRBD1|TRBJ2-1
TGTGCCAGCAGCCTGTGGACAGGGGGAAAAGGGAATGAGCAGTTCTTC
CASSLWTGGKGNEQFF
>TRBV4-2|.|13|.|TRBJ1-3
TGTGCCAGCAGCCAAGATCACGGATACACCATATATTTT
CASSQDHGYTIYF
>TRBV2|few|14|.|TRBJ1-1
TGTGCCAGCAGTGCAGGGTACGGTGCCACTGAAGCTTTCTTT
CASSAGYGATEAFF
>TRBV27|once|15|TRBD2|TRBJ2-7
TGTGCCAGCAGTCACACTAGCGGTCGTTCGTACGAGCAGTACTTC
CASSHTSGRSYEQYF
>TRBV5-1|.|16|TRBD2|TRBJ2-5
TGCGCCAGCAGCCCCGACCCCAGCGGGGTACAAGAGACCCAGTACTTC
CASSPDPSGVQETQYF
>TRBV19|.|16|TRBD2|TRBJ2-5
TGTGCCAGTACCCGGACTAGCGGGAGATTGGGAGAGACCCAGTACTTC
CASTRTSGRLGETQYF
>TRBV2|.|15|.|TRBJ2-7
TGTGCCAGCAGCGATCGGACCGGGAGTCTCTACGAGCAGTACTTC
CASSDRTGSLYEQYF
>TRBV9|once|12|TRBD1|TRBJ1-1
TGTGCCAGCAGCCCCGGACAGGGTGAAGCTTTCTTT
CASSPGQGEAFF
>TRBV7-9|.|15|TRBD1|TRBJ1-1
TGTGCCAGCAGCTCCCTGGACAGGTTGGGGACTGAAGCTTTCTTT
CASSSLDRLGTEAFF
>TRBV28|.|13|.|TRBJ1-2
TGTGCCAGCAGCCTAATTGACAGCTATGGCTACACCTTC
CASSLIDSYGYTF
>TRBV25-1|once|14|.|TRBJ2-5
TGTGCCAGCAGGGGGACTCCCGGCGGGGAGACCCAGTACTTC
CASRGTPGGETQYF
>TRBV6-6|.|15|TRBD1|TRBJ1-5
TGTGCCAGCAGGAAGGGACAGGGGACGCCGGGACCCCAGCATTTT
CASRKGQGTPGPQHF
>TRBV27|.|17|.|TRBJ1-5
TGTGCCAGCAGTTTAATTGGACGGGGCCCTAGCAATCAGCCCCAGCATTTT
CASSLIGRGPSNQPQHF
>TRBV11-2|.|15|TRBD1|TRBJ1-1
TGTGCCAGCAGCTTACCCCAGGGGGTTGTAACTGAAGCTTTCTTT
CASSLPQGVVTEAFF
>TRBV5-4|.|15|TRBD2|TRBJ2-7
TGTGCCAGCAGCTCGAGACTAGCGGGAGTTGAGGAGCAGTACTTC
CASSSRLAGVEEQYF
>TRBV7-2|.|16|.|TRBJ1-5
TGTGCCAGCAGCCTTGGACATTTGAATAGCAATCAGCCCCAGCATTTT
CASSLGHLNSNQPQHF
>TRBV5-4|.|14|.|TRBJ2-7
TGTGCCAGCAGCTTAGGGGAGAATGCCTACGAGCAGTACTTC
CASSLGENAYEQYF
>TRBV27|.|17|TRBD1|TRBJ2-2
TGTGCCAGCAGTGCCGACCCTCGGGACAGGGGTAACGGGGAGCTGTTTTTT
CASSADPRDRGNGELFF
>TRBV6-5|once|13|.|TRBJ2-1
TGTGCCAGCAGTTACCCTTTAGCGGATGAGCAGTTCTTC
CASSYPLADEQFF
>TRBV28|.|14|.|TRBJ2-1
TGTGCCAGCAGTTTCCTCCAGGGTTACAATGAGCAGTTCTTC
CASSFLQGYNEQFF
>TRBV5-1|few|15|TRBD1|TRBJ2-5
TGCGCCAGCAGCAAGGGACAGGGGAGACAAGAGACCCAGTACTTC
CASSKGQGRQETQYF
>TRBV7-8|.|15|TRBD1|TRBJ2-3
TGTGCCAGCAGCTTAGACAGGGGTAGCACAGATACGCAGTATTTT
CASSLDRGSTDTQYF
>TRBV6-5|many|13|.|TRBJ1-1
TGTGCCAGCAGTTTGGAGGGCCACACTGAAGCTTTCTTT
CASSLEGHTEAFF
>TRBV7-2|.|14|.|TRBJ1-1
TGTGCCAGCAGCCCCACGACAGTTCTCACTGAAGCTTTCTTT
CASSPTTVLTEAFF
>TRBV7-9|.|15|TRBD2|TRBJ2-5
TGTGCCAGCCTGGTGAGCGGGAGGCCCCAAGAGACCCAGTACTTC
CASLVSGRPQETQYF